A single sample gave rise to the 20 T cell receptor beta chains below, sequenced in a study of Graves' ophthalmopathy and Graves' hyperthyroidism. Transcripts of RNA were the source for amplifying TCR beta CDR3 regions. HTBI primers primed a first-round RT-PCR, and a second-round multiplex PCR followed. TCRdb reprocessed the multiplex PCR reads with MiXCR, giving one entry per CDR3 protein. The sample shows approximately 330,000 distinct CDR3 sequences, 15% to 20% of them seen only once. The sequenced material came from peripheral blood. These receptor sequences come from an adult man with Graves' ophthalmopathy.

This chain uses TRBV11-1 with TRBJ1-1; D may be TRBD1 (6 bases). The V gene lost 4 bases and the J gene lost 0 bases, with 21 bases spanning the gap. CDR1 and CDR2 (germline): SGHAT, FQDESV (reference sequence). The CDR3 is 18 residues long. The CDR3: CASSSSNRGHDLNTEAFF. DNA for the CDR3: TGTGCCAGCAGCTCCTCGAACCGGGGGCACGATTTGAACACTGAAGCTTTCTTT.

This clonotype was observed once. V and J are TRBV7-2 and TRBJ2-1, with D uncertain. The germline gives CDR1 SGHTA, CDR2 FQGNSA. With 3 bases removed from V and 3 bases from J, the gap between germline ends came to 15 bases. This CDR3 is 16 amino acids long. As DNA, the CDR3 is TGTGCCAGCAGCTTCCCCGGACGGAAGGTCTACAATGAGCAGTTCTTC. Encoded protein: CASSFPGRKVYNEQFF.

This clonotype was seen at least ten times. V and J are TRBV24-1 and TRBJ1-5; 7 nucleotides line up with TRBD1. J was trimmed by 7 bases and V by 4 bases; bases with no gene match: 12. The CDR3 sequence is 16 residues long. Germline CDR1 reads KGHDR; CDR2 reads SFDVKD. CDR3 nucleotide sequence: TGTGCCACCAGTGACAATAGCGACAGGGTCGGGCAGCCCCAGCATTTT. Protein: CATSDNSDRVGQPQHF.

This clonotype was seen ten or more times. V is TRBV6-2 or TRBV6-3 and J is TRBJ2-7; 8 positions match TRBD1. The V segment lost 8 bases and the J segment 5 bases; nucleotides outside the gene matches: 8. The length of the CDR3 is 13 residues. From germline, CDR1 is MNHEY and CDR2 SVGEGT. The CDR3 sequence: CASCRGRFNEQYF. In DNA form, the CDR3 reads TGTGCCAGCTGCAGGGGGCGTTTCAACGAGCAGTACTTC.

In its sample, this clonotype was seen many times. This CDR3 reads CSVVRGNTGELFF. The CDR3 DNA reads as TGCAGCGTTGTCAGGGGAAACACCGGGGAGCTGTTTTTT. V is TRBV29-1 and J is TRBJ2-2; D perhaps matches TRBD1 (6 bases). CDR1 and CDR2 (germline): SQVTM, ANQGSEA. The length of the CDR3 is 13 residues. Trimming removed 4 bases from V and 2 bases from J, with 8 bases in between.

This clonotype has a count of ten or more. DNA of the CDR3: TGTGCCACCAGCATACAGGGAAGCTCTGGAAACACCATATATTTT. Translating it yields CATSIQGSSGNTIYF. The J gene is TRBJ1-3, the V gene TRBV15, with D possibly being TRBD1 (6 bases). Germline V gene sequence: CDR1 LNHNV, CDR2 YYDKDF (reference sequence). This CDR3 region has 15 residues. The V end was cut by 4 bases, the J end by 0 bases, with 10 bases between.

This clonotype has ten or more counts. The chain combines TRBV6-2 or TRBV6-3 with TRBJ1-5; D is ambiguous. Looked up from germline, CDR1 is MNHEY and CDR2 is SVGEGT. V was shortened by 2 bases and J by 6 bases, with 5 bases between the two germline ends. The CDR3 runs 12 residues. In DNA form, the CDR3 reads TGTGCCAGCAGTTACCACCCTCAGCCCCAGCATTTT. It yields the protein CASSYHPQPQHF.

This clonotype showed up many times. The chain recombines TRBV5-1 with TRBJ2-7; D may correspond to TRBD1 or TRBD2 (5 bases each). The CDR3 length is 15 residues. V was cut by 5 bases and J by 1 base, with 16 bases left in between. Germline assignment: CDR1 SGHRS and CDR2 YFSETQ. The CDR3 bases are TGCGCCAGCAGTCCGGGGACCATCTCGTCCTACGAGCAGTACTTC. Protein sequence: CASSPGTISSYEQYF.

At least ten counts were recorded for this clonotype. The rearrangement joins TRBV6-5 to TRBJ2-7, with TRBD2 matching over 9 bases. This CDR3 is built from 14 residues. The V segment lost 10 bases and the J segment 1 base; nucleotides outside the gene matches: 8. CDR1 and CDR2 from the germline V gene are MNHEY and SVGAGI. The CDR3 region has the DNA TGTGCCACCGGGAGACTAGCGGAGTCCTACGAGCAGTACTTC. This codes for CATGRLAESYEQYF.

This clonotype occurred many times. The chain uses TRBV27 and TRBJ2-7, with TRBD2 matching over 8 bases. Germline loops: CDR1 MNHEY, CDR2 SMNVEV (reference sequence). The CDR3 contains 16 residues. V shed 5 bases, J shed 4 bases, and the junction held 13 bases outside the gene matches. CDR3 DNA: TGTGCCAGCAGTCTACCCCCGGCTAGCGGGTCGTACGAGCAGTACTTC. It encodes CASSLPPASGSYEQYF.

This clonotype was detected ten times or more. The chain uses TRBV29-1 and TRBJ1-2; the match to TRBD1 covers 9 bases. The CDR3 runs 13 residues. Trimming cost V 6 bases and J 2 bases; bases outside gene matches: 4. CDR1 SQVTM and CDR2 ANQGSEA come from the germline V gene. DNA of the CDR3: TGCAGCGTCTGGACAGGGGCCAACTATGGCTACACCTTC. This gives the protein CSVWTGANYGYTF.

This clonotype occurred many times. The chain has TRBV2 and TRBJ1-2; D might be TRBD1 (5 bases). Trimming took 3 bases from V and 5 from J, leaving 10 bases between them. The germline gives CDR1 SNHLY, CDR2 FYNNEI. This CDR3 contains 13 residues. CDR3 in amino acids: CASSDGTVYGYTF. Written as DNA, the CDR3 is TGTGCCAGCAGTGACGGGACGGTTTATGGCTACACCTTC.

This clonotype has a count of ten or more. The V and J genes are TRBV5-5 and TRBJ1-5; tentative D call: TRBD1 (5 bases). V was pared by 0 bases and J by 0 bases, with 10 bases between. The V gene's germline CDR1 is SGHKS and CDR2 YYEKEE (reference sequence). The CDR3 has 16 amino acids. The CDR3 bases are TGTGCCAGCAGCTTGGTGGTGGGGCCTAGCAATCAGCCCCAGCATTTT. Its protein is CASSLVVGPSNQPQHF.

As for this clonotype: Because the CDR3 is missing its conserved closing phenylalanine or tryptophan, this is likely a read error. The chain carries TRBV4-1 and TRBJ2-7; D possibly matches TRBD1 or TRBD2 (5 bases each). This CDR3 has 17 amino acids. Trimming took off 4 bases at V and 1 base at J, with 20 bases between the two ends. Germline V gene lookup returns CDR1 MGHRA and CDR2 YSYEKL. CDR3 DNA: TGCGCCAGCAGCCGACTATTGGCCCCTGGGGCTTCCTACGAGCAGTACCTC. Amino acid sequence: CASSRLLAPGASYEQYL.

This clonotype was picked up many times. V and J are TRBV7-9 and TRBJ2-5, with 10 bases matching TRBD1. The germline CDR1 and CDR2 sequences are SEHNR and FQNEAQ (reference sequence). The CDR3 length is 15 residues. The V gene end was trimmed by 4 bases and the J gene end by 1 base; junction bases not matched to a gene: 3. The CDR3 loop reads CASSSRTGGQETQYF. The DNA for the CDR3 is TGTGCCAGCAGCTCGCGGACAGGGGGCCAAGAGACCCAGTACTTC.

At least ten counts were recorded for this clonotype. This sequence joins TRBV29-1 and TRBJ2-7; D is unresolved. The CDR3 consists of 12 residues. Germline V gives CDR1 SQVTM, CDR2 ANQGSEA. V was pared by 5 bases and J by 3 bases, with 11 bases between. The DNA for the CDR3 is TGCAGCGTTCTCAGTCGGTTCTACGAGCAGTACTTC. It codes for CSVLSRFYEQYF.

In its sample, this clonotype was seen many times. A much larger clone differs from this one at a single base, so this may be a read error. The CDR3 here is CASSSGQTHNYGYTF. The CDR3, as DNA: TGTGCCAGCAGCTCGGGACAGACTCATAACTATGGCTACACCTTC. This rearrangement joins TRBV7-8 to TRBJ1-2, with 7 bases fitting TRBD1. The germline gives CDR1 SGHVS, CDR2 FQNEAQ. The CDR3 totals 15 residues. V lost 4 bases and J lost 1; bases outside the gene matches: 6.

There are many counts of this clonotype. The chain has TRBV7-2 and TRBJ1-1; maybe TRBD1 (5 bases). V lost 5 bases and J lost 7, with 26 bases in between. Germline CDR1 reads SGHTA; CDR2 reads FQGNSA. The CDR3 runs 17 residues. CDR3 coding DNA: TGTGCCAGCAGCATTTTCGGCGGGGGGGAAAAGACAATTGAAGCTTTCTTT. It encodes CASSIFGGGEKTIEAFF.

This rearrangement joins TRBV20-1 to TRBJ1-5; tentative D call: TRBD1 (6 bases). The CDR3 consists of 14 residues. Deletions cut 5 bases from V and 2 bases from J, with 13 bases between. Per the germline V gene, CDR1 is DFQATT and CDR2 is SNEGSKA (reference sequence). The CDR3 sequence: CSAAGTTRNQPQHF. The CDR3 bases are TGCAGTGCTGCCGGGACAACGCGCAATCAGCCCCAGCATTTT.

This clonotype has ten or more counts. V is TRBV6-1 and J is TRBJ1-2; D gene uncertain. This CDR3 region has 11 residues. Germline V lookup: CDR1 MNHNS, CDR2 SASEGT. V was shortened by 2 bases and J by 2 bases, with 0 bases between the two germline ends. The CDR3 DNA follows: TGTGCCAGCAGTGAAAACTATGGCTACACCTTC. Protein sequence: CASSENYGYTF.